This TCR beta chain appears in the sequencing data of a study of shared clonotypes between healthy human individuals. Overall study results and limits: Memory subsets generally showed lower estimated richness than naive subsets.

Data came from immunoSEQ multiplex PCR; TCRdb stores just in-frame clones and leaves some out. The table shows about 1 million clones, with about 75% occurring only once. Germline V gene sequence: CDR1 GTSNPN, CDR2 SVGIG (reference sequence). The J segment lost 4 bases and the V segment lost 1 base, leaving 6 bases of the junction unmatched. The CDR3 is made up of 15 amino acids. With regard to this clone: Its antigen is as yet unknown.

The material sequenced was memory CD4+ T cells sorted from blood. Subset here: CD45RA-negative fraction. The chain has TRBV30 and TRBJ2-3; TRBD2 matches at 9 bases. The sequence was obtained from a man aged 18 to 29 in good health. CDR3 in amino acids: CAWSAGAGGADTQYF. The CDR3 bases are TGTGCCTGGAGTGCGGGAGCGGGAGGAGCAGATACGCAGTATTTT.